This T cell receptor (beta chain) was retrieved from a study of T cells in localized non-small cell lung cancer. Study results and caveats: The greatest T cell clonality was found in uninvolved adjacent lung (higher than in tumor).

Trimming cost V 0 bases and J 5 bases, with 14 bases left between them. CDR1 is LGHNA and CDR2 is YSLEER in the germline V gene. The CDR3 sequence is 17 residues long. As to this clone: Its antigen is not known.

This table comes from immunoSEQ multiplex PCR, and its TCRdb copy is limited to in-frame clones, with some not included. Of some 52,000 clones in the sample, just over 85% were seen once. The sample in question was peripheral blood, obtained before any cancer treatment. This sequence was found in a male donor older than 55 with stage III squamous cell lung carcinoma. J is TRBJ1-6 and V is TRBV4-3; a weak D match, TRBD1 (6 bases). CDR3 bases: TGCGCCAGCAGCCAAGATGCGTACAGGGTCCATAATTCACCCCTCCACTTT. Translation gives CASSQDAYRVHNSPLHF.